This TCR beta chain was retrieved from a study of blood T cells in healthy people across ages (dated by TCRdb to between 2014 and 2017). General notes on the study: In model experiments, template switching captured roughly one uniquely barcoded TCR beta cDNA molecule for every two T cells. Age-related changes in TCR beta repertoire diversity were measured in the study by deep sequencing normalized with unique cDNA molecular identifiers. Four age groups were formed from the donors: young (average approximately 15 years), middle-aged (around 41), aged (roughly 59) and long-lived (82). Donors of different ages were randomly distributed across sequencing lanes to avoid experimental bias. The study analyzed two additional independent replicas of 1 million unique cDNA reads from the same blood draw for two donors, one aged 18 to 29 and one aged 80 or older. The paper as a whole reports these results and caveats: Total diversity estimates from one million sequenced T cells were considered lower bounds and underestimates. Observed TCR beta diversity per million T cells fell roughly linearly with age, and a significant reduction was already apparent by age about 38. Compared with the aged group, more naive CD4+ T cells, fewer expanded clones and increased TCR diversity were shown by the long-lived group, suggesting age selection. Observed TCR beta diversity correlated strongly with the percentage of naive T cells measured by flow cytometry. Bulk unsorted PBMC profiling prevented conclusive comparison of naive and antigen-experienced compartments. Because donor CMV infection status was unknown, age-related changes in expanded clonotypes were potentially confounded.

The method was 5' RACE. The sequencing machine was an Illumina HiSeq 2500. The second PCR ran for about 6 to 11 cycles and used a J-beta primer mix along with a sample-barcoded 5' primer. A unique molecular identifier was introduced onto each TCR beta cDNA molecule by a template-switch 5' adaptor carrying 12 random nucleotides. At least 2.5 million CDR3-containing paired-end reads were obtained from each sample. First-strand cDNA synthesis was performed from all RNA using the Mint cDNA synthesis kit, with priming by a TRBC-specific oligonucleotide. All cDNA was treated with uracil-DNA glycosylase and then went through a first 18-cycle PCR with the universal primers M1SS and BC2_uni_R. As for the authors' bioinformatics: Normalization of each sample was performed by random selection of 1 million high-quality reads, each carrying a distinct molecular identifier. Instead of being binned into consensus sequences, reads with shared molecular identifiers were discarded. MiTCR, set to a Q25 quality threshold and the strictest error-elimination algorithm, was used for CDR3 identification, clonotype clustering and error correction. Lower-bound total TCR beta diversity was estimated with a nonparametric unseen species model using Euler transformation. TCRdb redid the processing of the public reads, applying fastp at Q25 and MiXCR, and retained in-frame beta chains. One record per CDR3 amino acid sequence lists the most common genes and DNA. These V and J calls derive from TCRdb rather than the authors' analysis. This sample comprises about 640,000 distinct CDR3 sequences, 58% of them detected only once. The leading ten clones occupy roughly 34% of the sample.

The donors were some 36 Caucasian individuals from Russia, aged roughly 6 to 100 years, who were systemically healthy. Roughly 9.5 milliliters of peripheral blood were drawn from each donor into EDTA-treated Vacutainer tubes. Ficoll-Paque density-gradient centrifugation was used to isolate PBMCs, with at least 6 million per sample. Trizol reagent was used to extract total RNA from the PBMCs, yielding at least 5.5 micrograms per sample. Naive CD45RAhigh/CD27high T cell percentages were measured by flow cytometry on a PBMC aliquot from every donor. From the cysteine through the phenylalanine, the CDR3 covers 15 amino acids. The retained sequence is limited to the CDR3, 45 bases, with the frame set at the first base. CDR1 is given as SGHRS and CDR2 as YFSETQ, both from the germline V gene. Trimming removed 1 base from V and 0 bases from J; the gene matches leave 1 base unexplained. Concerning this clonotype: It has no known antigen specificity. Base qualities are not provided; no much larger clone lies one nucleotide away.

Material for sequencing was blood. The clonotype originates from a man aged 60 to 75 in good health. The rearrangement joined TRBV5-1 to TRBJ2-1; a stretch of 7 junction bases matches TRBD1. CDR3 loop: CASSLTGDSYNEQFF. The base sequence is TGCGCCAGCAGCTTGACAGGGGACTCCTACAATGAGCAGTTCTTC.